Shown below are 18 T cell receptor beta chains from a single sample sequenced in a study of shared clonotypes between healthy human individuals (dated by TCRdb to 2018 to 2020). Libraries came from the immunoSEQ multiplex PCR assay. Not all clones reach the TCRdb copy of this immuneACCESS table, which keeps in-frame sequences only. Checked studies attribute under half of the gap to unresolved V genes and leave the rest unexplained. The sample table lists approximately 2.4 million clones, under 97% of them with a count of one. The ten biggest clones cover approximately 0.13% of the sample. Input material: naive CD4+ T cells sorted from blood. The cell subset or site label on this specimen signifies: CD45RA+ positively selected. The receptors were sampled from a man between 18 and 29 years old in good health.

This rearrangement joins TRBV7-9 to TRBJ1-5; 9 bases are a match to TRBD1. This CDR3 has 14 residues. V shed 8 bases, J shed 7 bases, and the junction held 9 bases outside the gene matches. The germline gives CDR1 SEHNR, CDR2 FQNEAQ (reference sequence). CDR3 amino acids: CASGTSTGGQPQHF. CDR3 coding DNA: TGTGCCAGCGGGACGTCGACAGGGGGACAGCCCCAGCATTTT.

This clone came up once. The chain links TRBV11-2 to TRBJ2-4; perhaps TRBD1 as D (6 bases). Germline V lookup: CDR1 SGHAT, CDR2 FQNNGV. V shed 5 bases and J shed 11 bases, with 13 bases lying between them. The CDR3 is 12 residues long. As DNA, the CDR3 is TGTGCCAGCAGCGTACAGGGTATCCTTCAGTACTTC. Its protein is CASSVQGILQYF. Complete variable domain (other parts from reference TRBV11-2 and TRBJ2-4): EAGVAQSPRYKIIEKRQSVAFWCNPISGHATLYWYQQILGQGPKLLIQFQNNGVVDDSQLPKDRFSAERLKGVDSTLKIQPAKLEDSAVYLCASSVQGILQYFGAGTRLSVL.

This clone was seen once. The V call is TRBV18, the J call TRBJ2-5, with 7 bases matching TRBD1. The germline CDR1 and CDR2 sequences are KGHSH and LQKENI. This CDR3 has 14 amino acids. With V trimmed by 4 bases and J by 4 bases, 6 bases remained unmatched. CDR3 sequence (DNA): TGTGCCAGCTCACGGGGACAGTCGGGAGAGACCCAGTACTTC. This codes for CASSRGQSGETQYF. The full variable domain, with the rest looked up from reference TRBV18 and TRBJ2-5, is NAGVMQNPRHLVRRRGQEARLRCSPMKGHSHVYWYRQLPEEGLKFMVYLQKENIIDESGMPKERFSAEFPKEGPSILRIQQVVRGDSAAYFCASSRGQSGETQYFGPGTRLLVL.

The V gene is TRBV7-8, the J gene TRBJ2-1; 8 nucleotides agree with TRBD1. In germline, CDR1 is SGHVS, CDR2 FQNEAQ. Trimming removed 0 bases from V and 2 bases from J; junction bases left unmatched: 6. There are 17 residues in the CDR3. The CDR3 DNA reads as TGTGCCAGCAGCTTAGCCGGAGGGACAGGACCCTACAATGAGCAGTTCTTC. It codes for CASSLAGGTGPYNEQFF.

This chain joins TRBV10-3 and TRBJ2-5, with D perhaps assigned TRBD1 or TRBD2 (6 bases each). V lost 11 bases and J 7 bases, leaving 23 bases between the germline ends. Germline V gene sequence: CDR1 ENHRY, CDR2 SYGVKD. The CDR3 has 14 residues. The CDR3 nucleotides are TGTGCCCCTTTAGGCCGGGGGCGGGGTTTGACCCAGTACTTC. Translated, it gives CAPLGRGRGLTQYF.

J is TRBJ2-7 and V is TRBV6-5; TRBD2 matches at 9 bases. This CDR3 has 16 amino acids. In germline, CDR1 is MNHEY, CDR2 SVGAGI. The V gene end was trimmed by 4 bases and the J gene end by 2 bases; junction bases not matched to a gene: 9. The CDR3 sequence is CASSSISGRITYEQYF. CDR3 coding DNA: TGTGCCAGCAGTTCCATAAGCGGGAGGATTACCTACGAGCAGTACTTC.

The chain carries TRBV25-1 and TRBJ2-1, with 8 bases that match TRBD2. Germline V CDR1 and CDR2: MGHDK, SYGVNS. Trimming removed 1 base from V and 6 bases from J; junction bases left unmatched: 5. The CDR3 extends over 15 amino acids. The CDR3 spells CASSESSGSVNEQFF. The CDR3, as DNA: TGTGCCAGCAGTGAATCCAGCGGGAGCGTCAATGAGCAGTTCTTC.

This chain links TRBV5-1 with TRBJ2-2; D perhaps matches TRBD2 (5 bases). The CDR3 runs to 15 residues. Trimming shortened V by 2 bases and J by 4 bases, and 12 bases separated the two germline ends. CDR1 is SGHRS and CDR2 is YFSETQ in the germline V gene. Here the CDR3 reads CASSLSPGITGELFF. CDR3 nucleotide sequence: TGCGCCAGCAGCTTAAGTCCCGGGATCACCGGGGAGCTGTTTTTT.

The chain employs TRBV6-5 and TRBJ2-7; maybe TRBD1 (5 bases). Trimming shortened V by 7 bases and J by 0 bases, and 16 bases separated the two germline ends. CDR1 and CDR2 from the germline V gene are MNHEY and SVGAGI. The CDR3 consists of 15 residues. CDR3: CASTWGRGFSYEQYF. CDR3 DNA: TGTGCCAGCACCTGGGGAAGGGGCTTCTCCTACGAGCAGTACTTC.

The chain is built from TRBV5-6 and TRBJ2-7; TRBD1 aligns across 8 bases. Looked up from germline, CDR1 is SGHDT and CDR2 is YYEEEE. The CDR3 is 12 residues long. V was pared by 4 bases and J by 8 bases, with 5 bases of the junction left unmatched. The DNA of the CDR3 is TGTGCCAGCAGCGAGAACAGGGGGAAGCAGTACTTC. Amino acids: CASSENRGKQYF.

This chain's CDR3 is CSVANTGQGATTF. CDR3 in DNA: TGCAGCGTCGCCAACACGGGACAGGGGGCGACCACCTTC. V and J are TRBV29-1 and TRBJ1-2; 12 bases fit TRBD1. There are 13 residues in the CDR3. Germline V CDR1 and CDR2: SQVTM, ANQGSEA. V shed 6 bases and J 13 bases; nucleotides not matched to a gene: 12. Supplemented by reference TRBV29-1 and TRBJ1-2, the full variable domain reads SAVISQKPSRDICQRGTSLTIQCQVDSQVTMMFWYRQQPGQSLTLIATANQGSEATYESGFVIDKFPISRPNLTFSTLTVSNMSPEDSSIYLCSVANTGQGATTFGSGTRLTVV.

The rearrangement joins TRBV6-4 to TRBJ1-3; 7 nucleotides line up with TRBD1. Germline V CDR1 and CDR2: MRHNA, SNTAGT. V lost 7 bases, J lost 0 bases, and 9 bases stayed unmatched. This CDR3 contains 16 residues. The CDR3 region is CASIEGGPPSGNTIYF. The CDR3 DNA follows: TGTGCCAGCATCGAAGGGGGCCCTCCCTCTGGAAACACCATATATTTT.

V is TRBV14 and J is TRBJ2-7; D is possibly TRBD1 or TRBD2 (6 bases each). Germline V gene data show CDR1 as SGHDN and CDR2 as FVKESK. Between the trimmed V and J ends, which lost 1 base and 10 bases, there was a span of 14 bases. The CDR3 has 13 amino acids. CDR3 sequence reads: CASSQGIGGPQYF. CDR3 bases: TGTGCCAGCAGCCAAGGGATAGGGGGGCCTCAGTACTTC.

The V call is TRBV18, the J call TRBJ2-7; 8 nucleotides match TRBD2. In germline, CDR1 is KGHSH, CDR2 LQKENI. V gave up 3 bases and J gave up 6 bases; unmatched junction bases: 4. This CDR3 is built from 13 residues. The CDR3 sequence: CASSPTSAGEQYF. In nucleotides, the CDR3 is TGTGCCAGCTCACCGACTAGCGCTGGCGAGCAGTACTTC.

The gene calls are TRBV6-5 and TRBJ1-2; maybe TRBD1 (5 bases). This CDR3 has 15 amino acids. In germline, CDR1 is MNHEY, CDR2 SVGAGI. With 0 bases removed from V and 2 bases from J, the gap between germline ends came to 10 bases. The CDR3 DNA sequence: TGTGCCAGCAGTTACTCAGGAGGGGTCAACTATGGCTACACCTTC. Its protein is CASSYSGGVNYGYTF.

The chain recombines TRBV11-3 with TRBJ2-1, with TRBD2 identical over 7 bases. The CDR3 totals 15 residues. The germline V gene encodes CDR1 SGHNT and CDR2 YENEEA. J was trimmed by 7 bases and V by 1 base; bases with no gene match: 7. The CDR3 region has the DNA TGTGCCAGCAGCTTAGTCGCGGGAGTGGGAAATGAGCAGTTCTTC. Translating gives CASSLVAGVGNEQFF.

This chain joins TRBV5-4 and TRBJ1-1; a possible D gene is TRBD1 (6 bases). The CDR3 spans 16 residues. V lost 1 base to trimming and J lost 3 bases, with 16 bases between them. The germline V gene has CDR1 SGHNT and CDR2 YYREEE (reference sequence). The CDR3 coding sequence is TGTGCCAGCAGCTTGATTGGAGACAGGAGGTACACTGAAGCTTTCTTT. Translated: CASSLIGDRRYTEAFF.

The rearrangement joins TRBV30 to TRBJ1-5, with a possible D match to TRBD1 (6 bases). CDR1 is GTSNPN and CDR2 is SVGIG in the germline V gene (reference sequence). Trimming left V 3 bases short and J 7 bases short, with 13 bases between. This CDR3 is built from 13 residues. CDR3 coding DNA: TGTGCCTGGAGCAGCAGGGGAGGACAGCCCCAGCATTTT. It encodes CAWSSRGGQPQHF.